This T cell receptor beta chain originates from a study of CD8 T cells in ankylosing spondylitis. Whole-study results and caveats: Past studies reported some motif variants in reactive arthritis synovial fluid and blood.

Each CDR3 protein is one row after TCRdb ran MiXCR on the 5' RACE reads. The repertoire holds about 220,000 distinct CDR3 sequences, with roughly a tenth as singletons. In this sample, this clonotype turned up many times. Its antigen is as yet unknown. Germline CDR1 and CDR2: SGHRS and YFSETQ. The length of the CDR3 is 15 residues. V lost 5 bases and J lost 4; bases outside the gene matches: 7. This clonotype was sampled from a male donor with ankylosing spondylitis or in good health (not recorded which). Sequenced: blood, either unsorted or a sorted T cell fraction (not recorded which). This chain joins TRBV5-1 and TRBJ2-1; TRBD1 aligns across 9 bases. The CDR3 nucleotides read TGCGCCAGCAGTCCCGGGACAGGGTTATACAATGAGCAGTTCTTC. Protein sequence: CASSPGTGLYNEQFF.